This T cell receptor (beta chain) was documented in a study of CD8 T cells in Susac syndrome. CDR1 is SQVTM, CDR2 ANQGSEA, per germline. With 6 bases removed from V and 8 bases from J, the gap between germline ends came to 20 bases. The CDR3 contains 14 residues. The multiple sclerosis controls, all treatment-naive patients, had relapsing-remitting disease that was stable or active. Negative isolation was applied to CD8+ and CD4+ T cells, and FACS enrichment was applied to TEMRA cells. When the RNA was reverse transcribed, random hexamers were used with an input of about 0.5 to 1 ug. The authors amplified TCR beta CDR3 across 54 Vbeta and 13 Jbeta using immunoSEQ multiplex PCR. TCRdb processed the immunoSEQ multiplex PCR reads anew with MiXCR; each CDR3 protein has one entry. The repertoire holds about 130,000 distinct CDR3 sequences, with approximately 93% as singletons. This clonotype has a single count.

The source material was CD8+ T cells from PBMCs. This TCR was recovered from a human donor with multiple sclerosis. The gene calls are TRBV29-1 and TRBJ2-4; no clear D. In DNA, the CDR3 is TGCAGCGTGCTTGTGGGGTCCAATCGGGACATTCAGTACTTC. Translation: CSVLVGSNRDIQYF.